This TCR beta chain was profiled in a study of blood T cell repertoires in COVID-19. About the study: Spain, Italy and the United States supplied samples that represented acute and convalescent COVID-19. PBMCs, B-cell-depleted T cells, or T cells were the source of the cDNA or gDNA that made up the material.

TCRdb keeps only in-frame clones here, not all; method: immunoSEQ multiplex PCR. In the table there are 150,000 to 200,000 clones, around 85% of which are singletons. This CDR3 has 15 amino acids. Per germline, CDR1 SNHLY and CDR2 FYNNEI. The ends were cut back, 4 bases at V and 2 bases at J, with 12 bases in the middle. This clone was recorded only once. This TCR was sampled from an elderly woman with acute or convalescent COVID-19. The sequenced sample consisted of peripheral blood. V gene TRBV2 combines with J gene TRBJ1-5; a possible D gene is TRBD1 (6 bases). In nucleotides, the CDR3 is TGTGCCAGCAGTGCGGGACAAGAACGCAATCAGCCCCAGCATTTT. It specifies CASSAGQERNQPQHF.